This TCR beta chain was obtained from a study of cytotoxic CD8 clonotypes in ibrutinib-treated CLL. This clone was recorded a few times. The antigen is unknown. Some clones are missing from TCRdb's copy, which holds only in-frame ones; the method was immunoSEQ multiplex PCR. The sample contains tens of thousands of clones, roughly 59% of which appear only once. Looked up from germline, CDR1 is MDHEN and CDR2 is SYDVKM. CDR3 length: 13 residues. The V gene lost 3 bases and the J gene lost 5 bases, with 8 bases spanning the gap. Study findings and constraints: Clonality correlated strongly with circulating CD8+ T cells and exceeded age-matched healthy donors at baseline.

The V gene is TRBV28, the J gene TRBJ1-3; maybe TRBD1 (5 bases). The receptor was derived from a human donor with chronic lymphocytic leukemia. Sample: PBMCs, taken before ibrutinib treatment. CDR3 in DNA: TGTGCCAGCAGTTTGCAGGGCCGAAACACCATATATTTT. Its translation: CASSLQGRNTIYF.